This T cell receptor beta chain was profiled in a study of T-cell reconstitution after alpha-beta-depleted transplantation in children. Overall study findings and caveats: In patients about two months after transplant, alpha-beta T cells reportedly arose from several hundred expanded graft clones. At day 60, the high TCRbeta diversity found in some patients originated from recipient T cells and thymic progenitors that had survived.

Germline V CDR1 and CDR2: KGHSH, LQKENI. Trimming left V 5 bases short and J 1 base short, with 8 bases between. The CDR3 is 13 amino acids. In this sample, this clonotype turned up once. What it recognizes is unknown. Researchers prepared the TCRbeta library using unique molecular identifiers, the study reports. TCRdb called the PCR reads again in MiXCR, with one record for every CDR3 protein. The data contain 280,000 or so distinct CDR3 sequences, around 10% of them seen just once; the ten biggest clones take up about a quarter. The sequencing here drew on peripheral blood, taken 180 days after TCRalphabeta/CD19-depleted stem cell transplant. The chain carries TRBV18 and TRBJ2-5, with D uncertain. The TCR sequence derives from a male patient aged 2-9 years who had a stem cell transplant for chronic granulomatous disease, so the T cells may come from the graft donor. For the CDR3, the DNA is TGTGCCAGCTCATTGGTTCCCCAAGAGACCCAGTACTTC. Protein sequence: CASSLVPQETQYF.